One sample yielded the 11 T cell receptor beta chains listed below, sequenced in a study of cytomegalovirus exposure and HLA in healthy donors. Both 60 Vbeta primers and 13 Jbeta primers went into the PCR. The table came from immunoSEQ multiplex PCR; TCRdb's copy has only in-frame clones and leaves some out. The profile covers 150,000 to 200,000 clones, with around 82% appearing a single time and 2% to 2.5% taken by the ten largest. Sequenced material: PBMCs. Receptors were obtained from a woman in her 30s in good health and CMV-seropositive.

The V gene is TRBV7-9, the J gene TRBJ1-6; 7 bases are shared with TRBD1. CDR3 length equals 13 residues. Germline assignment: CDR1 SEHNR and CDR2 FQNEAQ (reference sequence). Unmatched junction bases numbered 8, after V lost 5 bases and J lost 13 bases. The CDR3 nucleotides read TGTGCCAGCAGCGCAAGACAGGGAAGTCCCCTCCACTTT. Amino acid sequence: CASSARQGSPLHF. The whole variable domain, remainder taken from reference TRBV7-9 and TRBJ1-6, is DTGVSQNPRHKITKRGQNVTFRCDPISEHNRLYWYRQTLGQGPEFLTYFQNEAQLEKSRLLSDRFSAERPKGSFSTLEIQRTEQGDSAMYLCASSARQGSPLHFGNGTRLTVT.

V is TRBV5-6 and J is TRBJ2-3; 7 bases agree with TRBD1. The CDR3 contains 16 residues. Per the germline V gene, CDR1 is SGHDT and CDR2 is YYEEEE. Trimming took 3 bases from V and 5 from J; bases not matched to a gene: 12. As DNA, the CDR3 is TGTGCCAGCAGCTGGGGCCCTCGGCAGGGGGAAGATACGCAGTATTTT. Its translation is CASSWGPRQGEDTQYF.

The DNA for the CDR3 is TGTGCCAGCAGCTTAGGGGCCATAACTAGCACAGATACGCAGTATTTT. This sequence encodes CASSLGAITSTDTQYF. The J gene is TRBJ2-3, the V gene TRBV7-2; D is uncertain. V was pared by 1 base and J by 0 bases, with 11 bases between. CDR1 and CDR2 from the germline V gene are SGHTA and FQGNSA. The CDR3 is 16 residues long.

CDR3: CASSLARTGSSGNTIYF. In nucleotides, the CDR3 is TGTGCCAGCAGCTTAGCGAGGACAGGAAGCTCTGGAAACACCATATATTTT. This rearrangement joins TRBV11-1 to TRBJ1-3, with 7 bases fitting TRBD1. Germline V gives CDR1 SGHAT, CDR2 FQDESV (reference sequence). V was clipped by 0 bases and J by 0 bases; unmatched bases: 5. The CDR3 has 17 amino acids.

The chain employs TRBV11-3 and TRBJ2-4, with 8 positions matching TRBD1. V was clipped by 9 bases and J by 5 bases; unmatched bases: 6. This CDR3 spans 13 amino acids. Germline CDR1 reads SGHNT; CDR2 reads YENEEA. The CDR3 DNA reads as TGTGCCAGTTCCAGGGACAGGCAAAACATTCAGTACTTC. Translating gives CASSRDRQNIQYF.

The chain joins TRBV2 to TRBJ2-1; maybe TRBD2 (6 bases). The CDR3 sequence is 12 residues long. Germline assignment: CDR1 SNHLY and CDR2 FYNNEI. Trimming took 7 bases from V and 3 from J, leaving 7 bases between them. The CDR3 coding sequence is TGTGCCAGCAACGGGGGCTACAATGAGCAGTTCTTC. As protein: CASNGGYNEQFF.

CDR3 sequence: CASSFRPPGSGTDTQYF. CDR3 coding DNA: TGTGCCAGCAGCTTCCGCCCTCCAGGTTCCGGCACAGATACGCAGTATTTT. The chain has TRBV5-6 and TRBJ2-3; D is uncertain. CDR3 length: 17 amino acids. The germline V gene has CDR1 SGHDT and CDR2 YYEEEE. V was trimmed by 2 bases and J by 1 base, leaving 17 bases between them.

This clone is a singleton in its sample. The chain combines TRBV7-2 with TRBJ1-6, with 7 bases aligning to TRBD1. Germline CDR1 is SGHTA and CDR2 is FQGNSA. V was clipped by 5 bases and J by 3 bases; unmatched bases: 4. This CDR3 region has 15 residues. CDR3 in DNA: TGTGCCAGCAGCGGACAGGTGAACTATAATTCACCCCTCCACTTT. This translates into CASSGQVNYNSPLHF.

V and J are TRBV28 and TRBJ2-5; tentatively, D is TRBD2 (6 bases). The CDR3 is made up of 16 amino acids. Germline V gene sequence: CDR1 MDHEN, CDR2 SYDVKM. V was pared by 5 bases and J by 2 bases, with 18 bases between. CDR3 bases: TGTGCCAGCAGTCCTATAGGGCGGGGAACTCAAGAGACCCAGTACTTC. Its translation: CASSPIGRGTQETQYF.

There are a few counts of this clone. This chain uses TRBV5-1 with TRBJ2-3; 7 positions agree with TRBD2. The CDR3 has 15 amino acids. The V and J ends lost 5 bases and 4 bases, in that order; junction bases with no gene match: 10. From germline, CDR1 is SGHRS and CDR2 YFSETQ. As DNA, the CDR3 is TGCGCCAGCAGTCGCGGGGGTCAAGCCTCAGATACGCAGTATTTT. Encoded protein: CASSRGGQASDTQYF.

The V gene is TRBV11-2, the J gene TRBJ1-5; 9 bases line up with TRBD1. V lost 5 bases, J lost 6 bases, and 11 bases stayed unmatched. Germline V gene sequence: CDR1 SGHAT, CDR2 FQNNGV. The length of the CDR3 is 16 residues. CDR3 bases: TGTGCCAGCAGCCACCCTACAGGGGGCCTACGTCAGCCCCAGCATTTT. Protein: CASSHPTGGLRQPQHF.